This entry lists 13 T cell receptor beta chains sequenced from one sample in a study of T-cell reconstitution after alpha-beta-depleted transplantation in children. The TCRbeta library was prepared with unique molecular identifiers. TCRdb processed the PCR reads anew with MiXCR; each CDR3 protein has one entry. The sample lists 750,000 to 950,000 distinct CDR3 sequences, about 16% occurring once. The input for sequencing was PBMCs, mostly from graft donor cells, taken 360 days after TCRalphabeta/CD19-depleted stem cell transplant. Receptor source: a male patient younger than 18 who had a stem cell transplant for acute lymphoblastic leukemia, so the T cells may come from the graft donor.

The V call is TRBV20-1, the J call TRBJ2-1; TRBD2 aligns across 7 bases. The V gene's germline CDR1 is DFQATT and CDR2 SNEGSKA (reference sequence). The CDR3 extends over 21 amino acids. J was trimmed by 7 bases and V by 0 bases; bases with no gene match: 27. The CDR3 sequence is CSARDRPGGRALRGRLNEQFF. CDR3 DNA: TGCAGTGCTAGAGATCGGCCGGGTGGGAGGGCCCTACGGGGTCGCCTTAATGAGCAGTTCTTC.

In its sample, this clonotype was seen a few times. V usage is TRBV5-1 and J usage is TRBJ1-5, with D tentatively TRBD1 (5 bases). Germline V gene lookup returns CDR1 SGHRS and CDR2 YFSETQ. This CDR3 contains 14 residues. V lost 4 bases and J lost 2, with 10 bases in between. CDR3 protein: CASSIDSRNQPQHF. In DNA, the CDR3 is TGCGCCAGCAGCATCGACAGCCGCAATCAGCCCCAGCATTTT.

This clonotype has ten or more counts. The chain employs TRBV5-1 and TRBJ2-1, with D possibly being TRBD2 (5 bases). The V end was cut by 3 bases, the J end by 8 bases, with 18 bases between. The CDR3 runs 15 residues. The germline V gene encodes CDR1 SGHRS and CDR2 YFSETQ. This CDR3 reads CASSSNPRGLDEQFF. The DNA of the CDR3 is TGCGCCAGCAGCTCCAATCCCAGAGGGCTGGATGAGCAGTTCTTC.

This chain joins TRBV7-6 and TRBJ2-2; the D is unclear. V was pared by 6 bases and J by 7 bases, with 9 bases between. The CDR3 is 12 amino acids. Germline V CDR1 and CDR2: SGHVS, FNYEAQ. DNA for the CDR3: TGTGCCAGCAGACTCTTGAGCGGGGAGCTGTTTTTT. As protein: CASRLLSGELFF.

The chain joins TRBV4-2 to TRBJ1-1; TRBD1 is a possible D gene (5 bases). CDR3 length equals 14 residues. Trimming took 4 bases from V and 2 from J, leaving 11 bases between them. CDR1 LGHNA and CDR2 YNFKEQ come from the germline V gene. CDR3 in amino acids: CASSRSDRNTEAFF. The CDR3 DNA sequence: TGTGCCAGCAGCCGGAGCGACAGAAACACTGAAGCTTTCTTT.

This clonotype was detected a few times. This chain uses TRBV5-5 with TRBJ2-3, with D hard to call. The CDR3 extends over 15 amino acids. Trimming removed 2 bases at V and 0 bases at J, with 10 bases between. Germline CDR1 is SGHKS and CDR2 is YYEKEE (reference sequence). The CDR3 spells CASSLAPLSTDTQYF. CDR3 nucleotides: TGTGCCAGCAGCTTAGCACCCCTGAGCACAGATACGCAGTATTTT.

The chain couples TRBV29-1 to TRBJ2-3, with 9 bases identical to TRBD1. V trimming: 7 bases; J trimming: 5 bases; junction bases outside the gene matches: 10. CDR3 length: 14 amino acids. Germline V gene sequence: CDR1 SQVTM, CDR2 ANQGSEA. CDR3 sequence reads: CSADRGRTQDTQYF. In nucleotides, the CDR3 is TGCAGCGCTGACAGGGGGAGAACACAAGATACGCAGTATTTT.

There are a few counts of this clonotype. This rearrangement joins TRBV5-1 to TRBJ2-6, with TRBD1 as a possible D gene (6 bases). V was shortened by 2 bases and J by 0 bases, with 9 bases between the two germline ends. From germline, CDR1 is SGHRS and CDR2 YFSETQ. CDR3 length equals 16 residues. The CDR3 bases are TGCGCCAGCAGCTTAGGACAGAGCTCTGGGGCCAACGTCCTGACTTTC. It encodes CASSLGQSSGANVLTF.

As DNA, the CDR3 is TGTGCCAGCAGCTTAGATCGACTAGGGGAGACCCAGTACTTC. Residues: CASSLDRLGETQYF. This sequence joins TRBV7-8 and TRBJ2-5; TRBD2 might be the D (6 bases). The V end lost 1 base, the J end lost 5 bases, and 11 bases lay between the germline ends. This CDR3 spans 14 amino acids. Germline loops: CDR1 SGHVS, CDR2 FQNEAQ.

This clonotype was recorded a few times. The chain carries TRBV3-1 and TRBJ1-3, with D perhaps matching TRBD1 (5 bases). Deletions cut 8 bases from V and 0 bases from J, with 14 bases between. The germline gives CDR1 LGHDT, CDR2 YNNKEL (reference sequence). This CDR3 is built from 15 residues. CDR3 loop: CASSPRGYSGNTIYF. Here the CDR3 DNA reads TGTGCCAGCTCCCCGAGGGGCTACTCTGGAAACACCATATATTTT.

The rearrangement joins TRBV12-3 or TRBV12-4 to TRBJ2-7, with 7 bases that match TRBD1. The CDR3 has 17 residues. The trim removed 3 bases at V and 0 bases at J, leaving 11 bases unmatched. Here the CDR3 DNA reads TGTGCCAGCAGTTTCCCTAAAACCAAGGGGGCCTCCTACGAGCAGTACTTC. This sequence encodes CASSFPKTKGASYEQYF.

V and J are TRBV7-2 and TRBJ2-7, with 7 bases that match TRBD2. Germline assignment: CDR1 SGHTA and CDR2 FQGNSA. This CDR3 is 15 amino acids long. Trimming at V came to 6 bases and at J to 4 bases, leaving 12 bases not matched to a gene. The CDR3 nucleotides read TGTGCCAGCAGTCCCGAGGGGCGGGAGACTTACGAGCAGTACTTC. This translates into CASSPEGRETYEQYF.

CDR3 sequence reads: CASSDTGVTEAFF. Written as DNA, the CDR3 is TGTGCCAGTAGTGATACTGGGGTGACTGAAGCTTTCTTT. The chain combines TRBV19 with TRBJ1-1; no clear D. The CDR3 is made up of 13 amino acids. Germline V gene lookup returns CDR1 LNHDA and CDR2 SQIVND (reference sequence). The ends were cut back, 5 bases at V and 5 bases at J, with 12 bases in the middle.